The following is a T cell receptor (beta chain) sequence with its context. This specimen belongs to a study of T cell changes during pregnancy in multiple sclerosis. Sequencing used immunoSEQ multiplex PCR; TCRdb keeps in-frame clones, though not all of them. The sample contains some 54,000 clones, around 94% of which appear only once. This CDR3 spans 17 amino acids. Sequences were derived from CD8+ T cells from peripheral blood mononuclear cells, sampled in the third trimester of pregnancy. The chain joins TRBV12-2 to TRBJ2-1; the D call of TRBD2 is as the table states it, not checked on the DNA. TRBV12-2 is annotated as a pseudogene. The TCR sequence derives from a female donor with multiple sclerosis, enrolled in a pregnancy study. This chain's CDR3 is CASRSPQLAGVPDEQFF. CDR3 in DNA: TGTGCAAGTCGCTCGCCCCAACTAGCGGGAGTTCCGGATGAGCAGTTCTTC.